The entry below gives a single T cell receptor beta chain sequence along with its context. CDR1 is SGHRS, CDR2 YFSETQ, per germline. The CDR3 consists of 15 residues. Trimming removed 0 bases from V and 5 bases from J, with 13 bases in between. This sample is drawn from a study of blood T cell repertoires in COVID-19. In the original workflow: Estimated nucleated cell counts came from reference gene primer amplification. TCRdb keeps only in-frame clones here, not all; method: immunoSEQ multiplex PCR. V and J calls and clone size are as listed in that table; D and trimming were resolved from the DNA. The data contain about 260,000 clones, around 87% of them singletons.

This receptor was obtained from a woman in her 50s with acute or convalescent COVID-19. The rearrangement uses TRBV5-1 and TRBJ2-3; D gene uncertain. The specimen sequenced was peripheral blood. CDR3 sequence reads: CASSLALGSRDTQYF. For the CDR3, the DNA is TGCGCCAGCAGCTTGGCCCTAGGTAGTAGAGATACGCAGTATTTT.